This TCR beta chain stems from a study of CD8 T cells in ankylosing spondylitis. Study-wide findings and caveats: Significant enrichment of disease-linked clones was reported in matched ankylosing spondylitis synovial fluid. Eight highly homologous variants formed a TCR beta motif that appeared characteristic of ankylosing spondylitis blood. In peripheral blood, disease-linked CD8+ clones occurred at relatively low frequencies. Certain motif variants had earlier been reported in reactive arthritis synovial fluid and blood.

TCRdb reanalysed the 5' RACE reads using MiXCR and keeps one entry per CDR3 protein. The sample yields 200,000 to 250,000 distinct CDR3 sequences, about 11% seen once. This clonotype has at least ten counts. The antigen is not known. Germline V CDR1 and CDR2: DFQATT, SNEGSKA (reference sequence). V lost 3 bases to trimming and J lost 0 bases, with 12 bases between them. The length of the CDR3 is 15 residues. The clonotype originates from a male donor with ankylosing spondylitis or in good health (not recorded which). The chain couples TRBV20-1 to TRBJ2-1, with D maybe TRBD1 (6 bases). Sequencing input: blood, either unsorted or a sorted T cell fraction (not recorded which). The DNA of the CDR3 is TGCAGTGCTAGTCAGGGGAGACACTCCTACAATGAGCAGTTCTTC. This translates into CSASQGRHSYNEQFF.